The 21 T cell receptor beta chains in this list originate from one sample, sequenced in a study of blood T cell repertoires in COVID-19. The data were produced by immunoSEQ multiplex PCR, yet TCRdb's version contains in-frame clones alone and is incomplete. The table shows around 260,000 clones, with just over 85% occurring only once. The sequencing input was peripheral blood. Source of these receptors: a woman aged 30 to 39 with active or convalescent COVID-19.

The J gene is TRBJ2-5, the V gene TRBV19, with D unresolved. V gave up 2 bases and J gave up 5 bases, with 9 bases separating them. CDR3 length: 13 residues. Germline values: CDR1 LNHDA, CDR2 SQIVND (reference sequence). The CDR3 is CASSIQVLETQYF. CDR3 in DNA: TGTGCCAGTAGTATACAGGTTTTGGAGACCCAGTACTTC. Together with reference TRBV19 and TRBJ2-5, the CDR3 gives the full variable domain: DGGITQSPKYLFRKEGQNVTLSCEQNLNHDAMYWYRQDPGQGLRLIYYSQIVNDFQKGDIAEGYSVSREKKESFPLTVTSAQKNPTAFYLCASSIQVLETQYFGPGTRLLVL.

V gene TRBV20-1 combines with J gene TRBJ1-1; D remains unclear. V was cut by 4 bases and J by 1 base, with 4 bases left in between. CDR3 length equals 11 residues. Germline values: CDR1 DFQATT, CDR2 SNEGSKA (reference sequence). The CDR3 region is CSATGNTEAFF. The CDR3 nucleotides are TGCAGTGCTACAGGGAACACTGAAGCTTTCTTT.

This clone was detected only a few times. The chain uses TRBV19 and TRBJ1-2, with 8 bases fitting TRBD1. The V gene's germline CDR1 is LNHDA and CDR2 SQIVND (reference sequence). After removal of 5 bases from V and 0 bases from J, the junction contained 2 bases not matched to a gene. CDR3 size: 14 residues. CDR3 in DNA: TGTGCCAGTAGTGGGACAGGAGCTAACTATGGCTACACCTTC. Its translation: CASSGTGANYGYTF.

The rearrangement links TRBV30 to TRBJ2-5, with a weak D call TRBD2 (5 bases). Germline lookup yields CDR1 GTSNPN and CDR2 SVGIG (reference sequence). This CDR3 is built from 11 residues. The V end was cut by 8 bases, the J end by 5 bases, with 12 bases between. This CDR3 is CAGEGGETQYF. For the CDR3, the DNA is TGTGCCGGCGAGGGCGGGGAGACCCAGTACTTC.

The V call is TRBV4-1, the J call TRBJ1-5, with TRBD1 as a possible D gene (6 bases). V lost 1 base to trimming and J lost 3 bases, with 10 bases between them. CDR1 is MGHRA and CDR2 is YSYEKL in the germline V gene. The CDR3 loop spans 15 amino acids. In nucleotides, the CDR3 is TGCGCCAGCAGCCAAGCCGGGACAACCAATCAGCCCCAGCATTTT. Protein product: CASSQAGTTNQPQHF.

The chain uses TRBV18 and TRBJ1-2; possible D gene TRBD1, 6 bases. The germline V gene encodes CDR1 KGHSH and CDR2 LQKENI. Trimming left V 3 bases short and J 6 bases short, with 17 bases between. CDR3 length equals 15 residues. In DNA form, the CDR3 reads TGTGCCAGCTCACCCGTCCAACAGGGTCCCCATGGCTACACCTTC. Amino acid sequence: CASSPVQQGPHGYTF.

The chain recombines TRBV2 with TRBJ2-1, with 14 bases that match TRBD2. The V and J ends lost 7 bases and 6 bases, in that order; junction bases with no gene match: 5. The germline V gene encodes CDR1 SNHLY and CDR2 FYNNEI. This CDR3 spans 15 amino acids. Written as DNA, the CDR3 is TGTGCCAGCATCCGAGGGACTAGCGGGGGCAATGAGCAGTTCTTC. Translated: CASIRGTSGGNEQFF. Full variable domain (remainder filled in from reference TRBV2 and TRBJ2-1): EPEVTQTPSHQVTQMGQEVILRCVPISNHLYFYWYRQILGQKVEFLVSFYNNEISEKSEIFDDQFSVERPDGSNFTLKIRSTKLEDSAMYFCASIRGTSGGNEQFFGPGTRLTVL.

This chain joins TRBV5-1 and TRBJ1-4; D is perhaps TRBD1 (6 bases). Trimming stripped 4 bases from V and 8 bases from J, with 12 bases between. This CDR3 contains 13 residues. Germline V gives CDR1 SGHRS, CDR2 YFSETQ. DNA of the CDR3: TGCGCCAGCAGCCTACAGGGAAACGAAAAACTGTTTTTT. Encoded protein: CASSLQGNEKLFF.

V and J are TRBV5-3 and TRBJ1-1; 10 bases align to TRBD1. TRBV5-3 is identified as an open reading frame with a role that is uncertain. J was trimmed by 1 base and V by 4 bases; bases with no gene match: 13. There are 18 residues in the CDR3. Here the CDR3 reads CARSLSFDRGRGNTEAFF. Written as DNA, the CDR3 is TGTGCCAGAAGCCTATCTTTTGACAGGGGGCGCGGGAACACTGAAGCTTTCTTT.

The chain has TRBV27 and TRBJ2-3; perhaps TRBD2 as D (6 bases). Germline CDR1 is MNHEY and CDR2 is SMNVEV (reference sequence). V was shortened by 5 bases and J by 5 bases, with 14 bases between the two germline ends. The CDR3 consists of 14 residues. In DNA form, the CDR3 reads TGTGCCAGCAGTCCGTGGGGGGTACGAGATACGCAGTATTTT. Translating it yields CASSPWGVRDTQYF.

This clone was seen a few times. The chain is built from TRBV7-9 and TRBJ2-2; possibly TRBD1 for D (5 bases). The ends were cut back, 0 bases at V and 3 bases at J, with 11 bases in the middle. Germline CDR1 SEHNR, CDR2 FQNEAQ (reference sequence). This CDR3 has 16 amino acids. CDR3 coding DNA: TGTGCCAGCAGCTTAGCGTCTGGACATTACACCGGGGAGCTGTTTTTT. Protein: CASSLASGHYTGELFF.

The CDR3 DNA reads as TGTGCCAGCAGTGACCCAGGGGGGGAGCTGTTTTTT. Its protein product is CASSDPGGELFF. V gene TRBV6-4 combines with J gene TRBJ2-2, with D maybe TRBD1 (5 bases). Germline V gene data show CDR1 as MRHNA and CDR2 as SNTAGT. Trimming took 2 bases from V and 8 from J, leaving 6 bases between them. This CDR3 has 12 residues.

V usage is TRBV3-1 (or the pseudogene TRBV3-2) and J usage is TRBJ1-6, with a tentative D call TRBD1 (5 bases). Germline CDR1 reads LGHDT; CDR2 reads YNNKEL (reference sequence). V gave up 4 bases and J gave up 10 bases, with 17 bases separating them. The CDR3 loop spans 15 amino acids. CDR3 bases: TGTGCCAGCAGCCCTGGGGCAGGGTATGAGTCACCCCTCCACTTT. Translating it yields CASSPGAGYESPLHF.

The chain uses TRBV14 and TRBJ2-3, with 8 bases lining up with TRBD2. Germline-derived CDR1 and CDR2 are SGHDN and FVKESK. The length of the CDR3 is 15 residues. J lost 6 bases, V lost 2 bases, and 7 bases had no gene match. Written as DNA, the CDR3 is TGTGCCAGCAGCCAATCGACGCCGGGAGGGGATACGCAGTATTTT. It yields the protein CASSQSTPGGDTQYF.

V is TRBV14 and J is TRBJ1-1; D is ambiguous. This CDR3 spans 14 amino acids. V shed 4 bases and J shed 5 bases, with 14 bases lying between them. The germline gives CDR1 SGHDN, CDR2 FVKESK. CDR3 region: CASSLRPLRTEAFF. Here the CDR3 DNA reads TGTGCCAGCAGCCTCAGGCCCTTAAGGACTGAAGCTTTCTTT.

This clone has more than one count but fewer than ten. The CDR3 loop is CASSWSGDTGELFF. The CDR3 nucleotides read TGTGCCAGCAGTTGGTCGGGGGACACCGGGGAGCTGTTTTTT. This sequence joins TRBV6-2 or TRBV6-3 and TRBJ2-2, with D maybe TRBD2 (6 bases). The CDR3 covers 14 residues. CDR1 is MNHEY and CDR2 is SVGEGT in the germline V gene. The germline V and J ends were trimmed by 4 bases and 3 bases, with 9 bases remaining between them.

In the case of this clone: One junction end does not reproduce the germline sequence, and a read error may be involved. The chain uses TRBV7-2 and TRBJ2-1, with 9 positions matching TRBD1. This CDR3 is built from 13 residues. Germline-derived CDR1 and CDR2 are SGHTA and FQGNSA. CDR3 in amino acids: CASSLDNTGGKVF. CDR3 bases: TGTGCCAGCAGCTTAGATAACACAGGGGGCAAGGTCTTC. Using reference TRBV7-2 and TRBJ2-1 for the parts outside the CDR3, the full variable domain is GAGVSQSPSNKVTEKGKDVELRCDPISGHTALYWYRQSLGQGLEFLIYFQGNSAPDKSGLPSDRFSAERTGGSVSTLTIQRTQQEDSAVYLCASSLDNTGGKVFGPGTRLTVL.

This rearrangement joins TRBV30 to TRBJ1-4; D unclear. CDR1 and CDR2 (germline): GTSNPN, SVGIG (reference sequence). Trimming left V 0 bases short and J 5 bases short, with 4 bases between. The CDR3 has 12 residues. Written as DNA, the CDR3 is TGTGCCTGGAGTGTCGCGAATGAAAAACTGTTTTTT. Amino acids: CAWSVANEKLFF.

The chain joins TRBV28 to TRBJ1-2, with 7 positions matching TRBD1. J was trimmed by 5 bases and V by 7 bases; bases with no gene match: 7. The CDR3 extends over 13 amino acids. Looked up from germline, CDR1 is MDHEN and CDR2 is SYDVKM. The CDR3 protein is CASTLGRGYGYTF. CDR3 in DNA: TGTGCCAGCACCCTGGGCAGGGGGTATGGCTACACCTTC.

The V and J genes are TRBV6-4 and TRBJ2-7; TRBD1 matches 9 bases. The CDR3 consists of 13 residues. From germline, CDR1 is MRHNA and CDR2 SNTAGT. V gave up 9 bases and J gave up 3 bases; unmatched junction bases: 6. CDR3 DNA: TGTGCCAGTGCAAGGGACAGGGACTACGAGCAGTACTTC. This codes for CASARDRDYEQYF.

Regarding this clone: The junction and the germline gene differ at one end; a read error may be behind it. This specimen includes other DNA sequences encoding the same CDR3. J is TRBJ1-2 and V is TRBV3-1 (or the pseudogene TRBV3-2), with TRBD1 as a possible D gene (5 bases). CDR1 LGHDT and CDR2 YNNKEL come from the germline V gene (reference sequence). CDR3 length equals 18 residues. DNA of the CDR3: TGTGCCAGCAGTCAAGGTAGGGGCTACTTCCGGGCTAACTATGGCTACACCTTC. Translated: CASSQGRGYFRANYGYTF.